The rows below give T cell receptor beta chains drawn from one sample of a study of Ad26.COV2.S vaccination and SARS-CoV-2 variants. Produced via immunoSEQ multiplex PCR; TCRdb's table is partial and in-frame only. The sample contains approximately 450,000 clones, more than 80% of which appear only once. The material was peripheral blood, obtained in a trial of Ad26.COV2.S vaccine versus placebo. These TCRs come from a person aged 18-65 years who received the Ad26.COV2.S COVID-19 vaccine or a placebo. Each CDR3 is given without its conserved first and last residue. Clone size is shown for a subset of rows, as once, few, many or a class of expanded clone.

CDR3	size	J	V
ASSIEGTSSYNEQF	.	TRBJ2-1	TRBV19
ASSLGQGRSYEQY	.	TRBJ2-7	TRBV7-2
ASSPAGTSGYGFYNEQF	few	TRBJ2-1	TRBV4-2
ASIGQTYGYT	once	TRBJ1-2	TRBV12-3/TRBV12-4
ASSPMGNTEAF	.	TRBJ1-1	TRBV5-4
ASSSSGTGARNEKLF	.	TRBJ1-4	TRBV5-5
ATSDWTAEAF	once	TRBJ1-1	TRBV24-1
ASSRAVDRSPNEKLF	.	TRBJ1-4	TRBV19
ASSFGQGRMNTEAF	.	TRBJ1-1	TRBV7-6
ASSIRAGGFAEAF	.	TRBJ1-1	TRBV19
ASSLGPVQH	.	TRBJ1-5	TRBV7-9
ASRSTGFGQPQH	.	TRBJ1-5	TRBV28
ASSPRTSGVSNTGELF	.	TRBJ2-2	TRBV18
ASSDYGTGNGNTIY	few	TRBJ1-3	TRBV10-1
ASGFSSSGNTIY	.	TRBJ1-3	TRBV12-5
ASSAGGTEAF	.	TRBJ1-1	TRBV28
ASSEQAGSIQDEQF	few	TRBJ2-1	TRBV6-1
AWSGPGGQINQPQH	.	TRBJ1-5	TRBV30
ASSLADRETQY	.	TRBJ2-5	TRBV5-1
ASSLRPNQPQH	.	TRBJ1-5	TRBV6-5
ASSMGRTLGYEQY	.	TRBJ2-7	TRBV19
ASTEPMNTEAF	.	TRBJ1-1	TRBV28
ASSYSGGGVAGYT	.	TRBJ1-2	TRBV6-5